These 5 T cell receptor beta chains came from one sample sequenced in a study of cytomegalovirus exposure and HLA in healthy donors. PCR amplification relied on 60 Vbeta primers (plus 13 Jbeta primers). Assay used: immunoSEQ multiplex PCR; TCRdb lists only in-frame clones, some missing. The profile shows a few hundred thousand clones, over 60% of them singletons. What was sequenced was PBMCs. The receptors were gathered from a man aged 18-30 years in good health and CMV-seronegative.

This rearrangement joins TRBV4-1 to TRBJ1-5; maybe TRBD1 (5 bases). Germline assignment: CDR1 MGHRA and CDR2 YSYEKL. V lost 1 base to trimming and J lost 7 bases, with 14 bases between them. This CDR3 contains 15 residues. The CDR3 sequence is CASSQGGGSGQPQHF. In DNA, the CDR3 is TGCGCCAGCAGCCAAGGGGGGGGATCGGGACAGCCCCAGCATTTT.

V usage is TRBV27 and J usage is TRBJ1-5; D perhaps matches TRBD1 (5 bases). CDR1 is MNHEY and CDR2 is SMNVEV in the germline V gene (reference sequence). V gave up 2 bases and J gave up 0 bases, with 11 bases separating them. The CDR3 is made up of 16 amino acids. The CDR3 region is CASSLNRWDSNQPQHF. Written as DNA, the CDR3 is TGTGCCAGCAGTTTAAACAGGTGGGATAGCAATCAGCCCCAGCATTTT.

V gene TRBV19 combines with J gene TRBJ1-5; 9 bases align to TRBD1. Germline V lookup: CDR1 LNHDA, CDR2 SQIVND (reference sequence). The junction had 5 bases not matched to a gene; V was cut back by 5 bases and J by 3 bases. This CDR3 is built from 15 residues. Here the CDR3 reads CASSPGTGNNQPQHF. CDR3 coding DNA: TGTGCCAGTAGTCCGGGGACAGGGAACAATCAGCCCCAGCATTTT.

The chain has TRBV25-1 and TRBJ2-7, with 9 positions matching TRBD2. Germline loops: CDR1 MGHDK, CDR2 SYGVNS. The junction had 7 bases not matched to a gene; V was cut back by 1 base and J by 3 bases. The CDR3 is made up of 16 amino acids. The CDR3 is CASSESAGGDYYEQYF. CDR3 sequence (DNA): TGTGCCAGCAGTGAATCGGCGGGAGGGGACTACTACGAGCAGTACTTC.

The CDR3 loop reads CASRTGGPTYEQYF. The DNA for the CDR3 is TGTGCCAGCAGGACAGGGGGTCCCACCTACGAGCAGTACTTC. This chain joins TRBV6-1 and TRBJ2-7; 9 bases match TRBD1. Trimming removed 6 bases from V and 2 bases from J; junction bases left unmatched: 5. This CDR3 has 14 residues. The germline V gene encodes CDR1 MNHNS and CDR2 SASEGT.